This is a list of T cell receptor beta chains from one sample in a study of spatial heterogeneity in lung cancer. Each CDR3 protein gets one entry after TCRdb re-called the 5' RACE reads with MiXCR. Among some 47,000 distinct CDR3 sequences, approximately 7% were seen once, and the ten largest hold about 3%. The input for sequencing was PBMCs, taken at surgery. The receptors originated from a female donor with early-stage non-small cell lung cancer. The CDR3 runs from the conserved cysteine through the conserved F or W. The D gene is left open where the match is weak. Size is stated for part of the rows, as once, few or many counts, or as a class when the clone is expanded.

d_gene: TRBD1
len: 15
abundance: NA
v_gene: TRBV7-9
j_gene: TRBJ1-1
CDR3nt: TGTGCCAGCAGCTTAGGGACAGGGGGGTGGACTGAAGCTTTCTTT
CDR3aa: CASSLGTGGWTEAFF

d_gene: NA
len: 14
abundance: many
v_gene: TRBV18
j_gene: TRBJ1-2
CDR3nt: TGTGCCAGCTCGAGGTCCGACGAGGGCCGGGGCTACACCTTC
CDR3aa: CASSRSDEGRGYTF

d_gene: NA
len: 15
abundance: many
v_gene: TRBV13
j_gene: TRBJ1-1
CDR3nt: TGTGCCAGCAGCTTAGGCGCCGGGTATCACACTGAAGCTTTCTTT
CDR3aa: CASSLGAGYHTEAFF

d_gene: NA
len: 14
abundance: few
v_gene: TRBV18
j_gene: TRBJ2-5
CDR3nt: TGTGCCAGCTCACCGGACATCGTGCAAGAGACCCAGTACTTC
CDR3aa: CASSPDIVQETQYF

d_gene: TRBD1
len: 13
abundance: many
v_gene: TRBV15
j_gene: TRBJ1-2
CDR3nt: TGTGCCACCAGCATCGACAGGGCGGGTGGCTACACCTTC
CDR3aa: CATSIDRAGGYTF

d_gene: NA
len: 15
abundance: many
v_gene: TRBV29-1
j_gene: TRBJ2-7
CDR3nt: TGCAGCGTAGCAGAGGGAGGACGGACTTCCTACGAGCAGTACTTC
CDR3aa: CSVAEGGRTSYEQYF

d_gene: NA
len: 11
abundance: many
v_gene: TRBV15
j_gene: TRBJ2-1
CDR3nt: TGTGCCACCAGCATTCACAATGAGCAGTTCTTC
CDR3aa: CATSIHNEQFF

d_gene: NA
len: 15
abundance: many
v_gene: TRBV7-8
j_gene: TRBJ1-1
CDR3nt: TGTGCCACTAGGAGGGTGTGGGCGGGCGACACTGAAGCTTTCTTT
CDR3aa: CATRRVWAGDTEAFF

d_gene: NA
len: 16
abundance: few
v_gene: TRBV10-3
j_gene: TRBJ1-4
CDR3nt: TGTGCCATCAGTGACCGGGTAGACACCTTCGGGTATAAACTGTTTTTT
CDR3aa: CAISDRVDTFGYKLFF

d_gene: NA
len: 13
abundance: many
v_gene: TRBV4-3
j_gene: TRBJ1-5
CDR3nt: TGCGCCAGCAGCCAAGATCTCGGTCAGCCCCAGCATTTT
CDR3aa: CASSQDLGQPQHF

d_gene: NA
len: 14
abundance: many
v_gene: TRBV5-4
j_gene: TRBJ2-3
CDR3nt: TGTGCCAGCAGCTTGTCACAGGGATTGGGTACGCAGTATTTT
CDR3aa: CASSLSQGLGTQYF

d_gene: NA
len: 15
abundance: NA
v_gene: TRBV20-1
j_gene: TRBJ2-3
CDR3nt: TGCAGTGCTAGAACCGGGCAGGGGGGGACAGATACGCAGTATTTT
CDR3aa: CSARTGQGGTDTQYF

d_gene: NA
len: 14
abundance: many
v_gene: TRBV9
j_gene: TRBJ1-6
CDR3nt: TGTGCCAGCAGCGTGATAGGGAATAATTCACCCCTCCACTTT
CDR3aa: CASSVIGNNSPLHF

d_gene: NA
len: 13
abundance: many
v_gene: TRBV13
j_gene: TRBJ1-1
CDR3nt: TGTGCCAGCAGCTTACGGGAGAACACTGAAGCTTTCTTT
CDR3aa: CASSLRENTEAFF

d_gene: NA
len: 13
abundance: few
v_gene: TRBV5-6
j_gene: TRBJ2-7
CDR3nt: TGTGCCAGCAGTCCAGGGTTTACCTACGAGCAGTACTTC
CDR3aa: CASSPGFTYEQYF

d_gene: NA
len: 16
abundance: few
v_gene: TRBV7-2
j_gene: TRBJ2-1
CDR3nt: TGTGCCAGCAGCTTAGAGGTGCGGGGGCCCTACAATGAGCAGTTCTTC
CDR3aa: CASSLEVRGPYNEQFF

d_gene: NA
len: 12
abundance: many
v_gene: TRBV3-1
j_gene: TRBJ2-2
CDR3nt: TGTGCCAGCAGCCAAGGGAACGGGGAGCTGTTTTTT
CDR3aa: CASSQGNGELFF

d_gene: NA
len: 14
abundance: NA
v_gene: TRBV20-1
j_gene: TRBJ1-1
CDR3nt: TGCAGTGCTAGAGGGCGGGGGTTGAACACTGAAGCTTTCTTT
CDR3aa: CSARGRGLNTEAFF

d_gene: TRBD1
len: 15
abundance: many
v_gene: TRBV5-6
j_gene: TRBJ2-1
CDR3nt: TGTGCCAGCAGCTTCGGACAGGGGCCCCACAATGAGCAGTTCTTC
CDR3aa: CASSFGQGPHNEQFF

d_gene: NA
len: 13
abundance: many
v_gene: TRBV7-8
j_gene: TRBJ1-2
CDR3nt: TGTGCCAGCAGCTTAGAGGCCCTCTATGGCTACACCTTC
CDR3aa: CASSLEALYGYTF

d_gene: NA
len: 13
abundance: many
v_gene: TRBV20-1
j_gene: TRBJ2-2
CDR3nt: TGCAGTGCTATCGCACGGAACACCGGGGAGCTGTTTTTT
CDR3aa: CSAIARNTGELFF

d_gene: NA
len: 12
abundance: many
v_gene: TRBV7-2
j_gene: TRBJ2-2
CDR3nt: TGTGCCAGCAGCTTAGGCGTCGGGGAGCTGTTTTTT
CDR3aa: CASSLGVGELFF

d_gene: NA
len: 16
abundance: many
v_gene: TRBV3-1
j_gene: TRBJ2-6
CDR3nt: TGTGCCAGCAGCCAAGATGGGGTCTCTGGGGCCAACGTCCTGACTTTC
CDR3aa: CASSQDGVSGANVLTF

d_gene: NA
len: 17
abundance: NA
v_gene: TRBV14
j_gene: TRBJ2-7
CDR3nt: TGTGCCAGCAGCCAGATCCATCCAGCGGGACAGACCTACGAGCAGTACTTC
CDR3aa: CASSQIHPAGQTYEQYF

d_gene: NA
len: 15
abundance: many
v_gene: TRBV4-3
j_gene: TRBJ2-1
CDR3nt: TGCGCCAGCAGCCAAGAAAGTATCCCTTACAATGAGCAGTTCTTC
CDR3aa: CASSQESIPYNEQFF

d_gene: TRBD1
len: 13
abundance: many
v_gene: TRBV27
j_gene: TRBJ1-4
CDR3nt: TGTGCCAGCAGTTTCGCAGGGGGTGGAAAACTGTTTTTT
CDR3aa: CASSFAGGGKLFF

d_gene: TRBD1
len: 15
abundance: NA
v_gene: TRBV27
j_gene: TRBJ2-7
CDR3nt: TGTGCCAGCAGTTCTCCGGGACAGGGGGCCTACGAGCAGTACTTC
CDR3aa: CASSSPGQGAYEQYF

d_gene: NA
len: 16
abundance: few
v_gene: TRBV7-8
j_gene: TRBJ1-5
CDR3nt: TGTGCCAGCAGCTTAATGGCTGTGGGGGTGTCTCAGCCCCAGCATTTT
CDR3aa: CASSLMAVGVSQPQHF

d_gene: NA
len: 15
abundance: NA
v_gene: TRBV7-2
j_gene: TRBJ2-1
CDR3nt: TGTGCCAGCAGCTTAGATCGGGGGGCCCACAATGAGCAGTTCTTC
CDR3aa: CASSLDRGAHNEQFF

d_gene: NA
len: 14
abundance: many
v_gene: TRBV3-1
j_gene: TRBJ1-1
CDR3nt: TGTGCCAGCAGGGAACAGGCTGTGGACACTGAAGCTTTCTTT
CDR3aa: CASREQAVDTEAFF

d_gene: TRBD2
len: 17
abundance: many
v_gene: TRBV9
j_gene: TRBJ2-2
CDR3nt: TGTGCCAGCAGCGTAGCTCTTGGGACTAGCAACACCGGGGAGCTGTTTTTT
CDR3aa: CASSVALGTSNTGELFF

d_gene: TRBD1
len: 14
abundance: many
v_gene: TRBV28
j_gene: TRBJ1-1
CDR3nt: TGTGCCAGCAGTTCCGGACAGGGGATTACTGAAGCTTTCTTT
CDR3aa: CASSSGQGITEAFF

d_gene: TRBD1
len: 15
abundance: few
v_gene: TRBV19
j_gene: TRBJ1-6
CDR3nt: TGTGCCAGTAGTGTAACAGGGGGCCCAAATTCACCCCTCCACTTT
CDR3aa: CASSVTGGPNSPLHF

d_gene: TRBD1
len: 16
abundance: many
v_gene: TRBV20-1
j_gene: TRBJ2-2
CDR3nt: TGCAGTGCTAGAGACTATGGGACAGGCAACACCGGGGAGCTGTTTTTT
CDR3aa: CSARDYGTGNTGELFF

d_gene: NA
len: 16
abundance: many
v_gene: TRBV9
j_gene: TRBJ2-7
CDR3nt: TGTGCCAGCACCCTAGTGGATCAAAAACAGGGAGGCGAGCAGTACTTC
CDR3aa: CASTLVDQKQGGEQYF

d_gene: NA
len: 12
abundance: many
v_gene: TRBV2
j_gene: TRBJ1-1
CDR3nt: TGTGCCAGCAGTGTGGTGGGGCGGCGGGCTTTCTTT
CDR3aa: CASSVVGRRAFF

d_gene: TRBD1
len: 13
abundance: NA
v_gene: TRBV18
j_gene: TRBJ1-2
CDR3nt: TGTGCCAGCTCCCCTCGACAGGGCGATGGCTACACCTTC
CDR3aa: CASSPRQGDGYTF

d_gene: TRBD1
len: 16
abundance: few
v_gene: TRBV28
j_gene: TRBJ2-1
CDR3nt: TGTGCCAGCAGTTTAAGGGGACAGGGAATGGACAATGAGCAGTTCTTC
CDR3aa: CASSLRGQGMDNEQFF

d_gene: NA
len: 11
abundance: few
v_gene: TRBV5-1
j_gene: TRBJ1-1
CDR3nt: TGCGCCAGCAGACAGAACACTGAAGCTTTCTTT
CDR3aa: CASRQNTEAFF

d_gene: NA
len: 12
abundance: many
v_gene: TRBV7-9
j_gene: TRBJ1-4
CDR3nt: TGTGCCAGCAGCTTAGTAGGGCTGTACAAGGAGTTT
CDR3aa: CASSLVGLYKEF

d_gene: NA
len: 17
abundance: many
v_gene: TRBV21-1
j_gene: TRBJ2-7
CDR3nt: TGTGCCAGCAGCAATCTGAGGTTCGGAAGATTACGTTACGAGCAGTACTTC
CDR3aa: CASSNLRFGRLRYEQYF

d_gene: NA
len: 14
abundance: many
v_gene: TRBV7-8
j_gene: TRBJ2-5
CDR3nt: TGTGCCAGCAGCTTAGCCCCACCACTAGAGACCCAGTACTTC
CDR3aa: CASSLAPPLETQYF

d_gene: NA
len: 17
abundance: NA
v_gene: TRBV7-9
j_gene: TRBJ2-5
CDR3nt: TGTGCCAGCAGCTTAGCAACGAACTGGAAAGGCCAAGAGACCCAGTACTTC
CDR3aa: CASSLATNWKGQETQYF